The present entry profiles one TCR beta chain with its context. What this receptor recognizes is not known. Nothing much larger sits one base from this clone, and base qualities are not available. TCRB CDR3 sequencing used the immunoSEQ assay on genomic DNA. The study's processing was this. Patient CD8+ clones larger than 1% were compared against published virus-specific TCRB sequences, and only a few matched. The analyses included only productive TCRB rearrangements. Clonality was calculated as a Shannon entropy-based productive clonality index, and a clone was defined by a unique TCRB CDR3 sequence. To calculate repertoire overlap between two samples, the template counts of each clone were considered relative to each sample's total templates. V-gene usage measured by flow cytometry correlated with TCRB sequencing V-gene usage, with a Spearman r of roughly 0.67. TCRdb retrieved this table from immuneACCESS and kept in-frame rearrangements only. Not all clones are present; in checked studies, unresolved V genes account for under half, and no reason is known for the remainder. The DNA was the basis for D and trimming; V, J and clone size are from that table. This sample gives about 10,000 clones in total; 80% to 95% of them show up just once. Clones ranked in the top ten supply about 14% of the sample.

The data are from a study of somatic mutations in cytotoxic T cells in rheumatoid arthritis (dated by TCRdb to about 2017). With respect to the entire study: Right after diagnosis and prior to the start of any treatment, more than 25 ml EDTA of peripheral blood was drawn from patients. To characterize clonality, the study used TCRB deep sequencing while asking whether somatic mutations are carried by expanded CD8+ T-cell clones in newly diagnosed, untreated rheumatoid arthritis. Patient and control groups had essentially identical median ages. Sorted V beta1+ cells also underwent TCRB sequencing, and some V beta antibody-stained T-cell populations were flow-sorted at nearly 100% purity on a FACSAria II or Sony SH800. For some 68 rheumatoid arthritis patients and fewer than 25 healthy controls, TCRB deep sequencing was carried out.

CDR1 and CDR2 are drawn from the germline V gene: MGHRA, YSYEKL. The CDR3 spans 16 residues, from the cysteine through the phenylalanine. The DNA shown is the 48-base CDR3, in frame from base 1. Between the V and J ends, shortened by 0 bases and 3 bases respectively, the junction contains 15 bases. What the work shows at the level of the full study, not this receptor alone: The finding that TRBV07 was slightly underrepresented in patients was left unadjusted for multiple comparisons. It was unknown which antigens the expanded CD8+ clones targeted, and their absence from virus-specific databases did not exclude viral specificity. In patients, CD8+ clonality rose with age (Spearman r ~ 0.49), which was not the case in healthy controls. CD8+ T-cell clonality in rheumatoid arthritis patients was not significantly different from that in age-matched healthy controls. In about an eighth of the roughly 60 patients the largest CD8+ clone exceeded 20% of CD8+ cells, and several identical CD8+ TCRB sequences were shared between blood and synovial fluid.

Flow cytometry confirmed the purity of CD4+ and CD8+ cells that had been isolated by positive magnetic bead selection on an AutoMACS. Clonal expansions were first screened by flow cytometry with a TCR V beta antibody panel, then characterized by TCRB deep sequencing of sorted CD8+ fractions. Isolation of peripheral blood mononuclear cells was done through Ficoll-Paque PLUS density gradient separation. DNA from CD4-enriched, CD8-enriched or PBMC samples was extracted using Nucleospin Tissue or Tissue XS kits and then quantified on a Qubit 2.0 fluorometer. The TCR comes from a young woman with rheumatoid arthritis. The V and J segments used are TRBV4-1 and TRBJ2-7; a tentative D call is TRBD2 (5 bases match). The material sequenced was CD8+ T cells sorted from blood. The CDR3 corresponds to CASSQDVQLVVYEQYF. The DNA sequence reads TGCGCCAGCAGCCAAGACGTCCAACTAGTGGTCTACGAGCAGTACTTC.